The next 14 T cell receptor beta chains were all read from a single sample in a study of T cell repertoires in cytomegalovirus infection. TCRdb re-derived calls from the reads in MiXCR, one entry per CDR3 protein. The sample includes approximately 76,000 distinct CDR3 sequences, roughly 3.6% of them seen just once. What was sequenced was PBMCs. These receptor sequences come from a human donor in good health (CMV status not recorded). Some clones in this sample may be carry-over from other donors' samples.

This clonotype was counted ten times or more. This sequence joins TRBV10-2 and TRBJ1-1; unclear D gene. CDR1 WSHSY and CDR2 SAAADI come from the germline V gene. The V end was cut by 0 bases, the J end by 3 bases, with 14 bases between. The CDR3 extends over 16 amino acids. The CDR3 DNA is TGCGCCAGCAGTGAGTCCTCATTTTGGGTGGACACTGAAGCTTTCTTT. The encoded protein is CASSESSFWVDTEAFF.

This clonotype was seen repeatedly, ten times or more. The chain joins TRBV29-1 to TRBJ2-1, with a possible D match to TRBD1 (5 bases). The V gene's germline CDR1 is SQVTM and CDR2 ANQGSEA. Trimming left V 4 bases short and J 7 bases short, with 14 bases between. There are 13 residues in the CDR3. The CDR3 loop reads CSVVLYRRNEQFF. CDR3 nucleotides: TGCAGCGTTGTTCTATACAGGCGGAATGAGCAGTTCTTC.

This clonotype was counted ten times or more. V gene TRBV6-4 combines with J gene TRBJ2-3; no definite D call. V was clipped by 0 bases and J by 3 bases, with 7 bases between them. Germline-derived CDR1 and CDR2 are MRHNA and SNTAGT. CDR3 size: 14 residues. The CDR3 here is CASSDSAETDTQYF. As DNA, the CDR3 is TGTGCCAGCAGTGACTCTGCGGAAACAGATACGCAGTATTTT.

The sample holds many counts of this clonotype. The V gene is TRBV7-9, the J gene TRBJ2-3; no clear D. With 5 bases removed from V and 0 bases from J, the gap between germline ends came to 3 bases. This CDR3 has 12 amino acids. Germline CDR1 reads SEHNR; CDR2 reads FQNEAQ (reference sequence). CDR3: CASSLSTDTQYF. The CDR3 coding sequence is TGTGCCAGCAGCCTAAGCACAGATACGCAGTATTTT.

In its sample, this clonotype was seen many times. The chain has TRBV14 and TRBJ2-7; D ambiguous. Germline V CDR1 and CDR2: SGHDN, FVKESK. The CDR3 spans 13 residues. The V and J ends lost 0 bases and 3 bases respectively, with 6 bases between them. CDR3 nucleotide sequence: TGTGCCAGCAGCCAAGATTTGAACTACGAGCAGTACTTC. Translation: CASSQDLNYEQYF.

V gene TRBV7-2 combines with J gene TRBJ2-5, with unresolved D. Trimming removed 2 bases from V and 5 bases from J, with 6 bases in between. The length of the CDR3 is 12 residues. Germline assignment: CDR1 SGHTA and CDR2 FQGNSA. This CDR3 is CASSLIGETQYF. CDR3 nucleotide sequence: TGTGCCAGCAGCTTAATAGGGGAGACCCAGTACTTC.

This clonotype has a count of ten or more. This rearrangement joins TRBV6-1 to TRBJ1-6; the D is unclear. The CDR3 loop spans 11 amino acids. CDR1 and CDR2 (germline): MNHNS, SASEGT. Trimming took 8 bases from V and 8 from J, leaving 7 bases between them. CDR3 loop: CASASYSPLHF. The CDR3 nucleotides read TGTGCCAGCGCCAGCTATTCACCCCTCCACTTT.

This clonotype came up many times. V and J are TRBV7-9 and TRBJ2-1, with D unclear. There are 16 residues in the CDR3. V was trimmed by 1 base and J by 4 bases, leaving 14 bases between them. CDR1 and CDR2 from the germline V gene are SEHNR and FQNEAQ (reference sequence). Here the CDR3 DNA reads TGTGCCAGCAGCTTAGTTCCTCGTCCCCGTTACAATGAGCAGTTCTTC. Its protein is CASSLVPRPRYNEQFF. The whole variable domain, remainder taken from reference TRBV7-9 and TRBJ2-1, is DTGVSQNPRHKITKRGQNVTFRCDPISEHNRLYWYRQTLGQGPEFLTYFQNEAQLEKSRLLSDRFSAERPKGSFSTLEIQRTEQGDSAMYLCASSLVPRPRYNEQFFGPGTRLTVL.

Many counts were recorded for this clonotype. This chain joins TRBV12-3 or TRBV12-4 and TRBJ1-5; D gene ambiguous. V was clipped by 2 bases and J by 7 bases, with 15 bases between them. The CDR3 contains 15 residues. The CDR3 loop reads CASSLRNLAGQPQHF. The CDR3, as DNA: TGTGCCAGCAGTTTAAGAAATCTCGCTGGCCAGCCCCAGCATTTT.

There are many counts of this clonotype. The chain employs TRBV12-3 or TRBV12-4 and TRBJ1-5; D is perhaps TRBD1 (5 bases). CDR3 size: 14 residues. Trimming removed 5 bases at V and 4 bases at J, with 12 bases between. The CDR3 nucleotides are TGTGCCAGCAGTGTCGGGGGAGAAAATCAGCCCCAGCATTTT. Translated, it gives CASSVGGENQPQHF.

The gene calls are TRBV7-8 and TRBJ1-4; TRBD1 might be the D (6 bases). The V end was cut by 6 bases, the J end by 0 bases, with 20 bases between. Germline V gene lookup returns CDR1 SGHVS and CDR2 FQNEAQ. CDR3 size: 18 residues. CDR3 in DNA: TGTGCCAGCAGGAAGACCCAGAGGGGGATGGCAACTAATGAAAAACTGTTTTTT. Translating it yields CASRKTQRGMATNEKLFF.

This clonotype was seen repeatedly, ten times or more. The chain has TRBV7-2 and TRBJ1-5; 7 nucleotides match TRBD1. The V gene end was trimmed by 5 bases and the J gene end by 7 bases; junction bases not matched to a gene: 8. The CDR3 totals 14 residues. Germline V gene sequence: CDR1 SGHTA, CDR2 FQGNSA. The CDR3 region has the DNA TGTGCCAGCAGCCCAGGGGGAGGGGGACAGCCCCAGCATTTT. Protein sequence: CASSPGGGGQPQHF.

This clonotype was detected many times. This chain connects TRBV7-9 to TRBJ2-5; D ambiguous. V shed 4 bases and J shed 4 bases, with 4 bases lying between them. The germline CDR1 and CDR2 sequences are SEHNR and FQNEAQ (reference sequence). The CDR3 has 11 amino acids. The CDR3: CASSSTETQYF. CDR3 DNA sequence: TGTGCCAGCAGCTCAACAGAGACCCAGTACTTC.

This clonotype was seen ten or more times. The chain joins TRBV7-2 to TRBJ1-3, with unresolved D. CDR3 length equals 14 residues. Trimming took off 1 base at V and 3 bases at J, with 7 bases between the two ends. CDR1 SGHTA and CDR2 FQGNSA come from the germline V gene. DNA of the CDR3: TGTGCCAGCAGCTTAGTGACCTATGGAAACACCATATATTTT. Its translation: CASSLVTYGNTIYF.